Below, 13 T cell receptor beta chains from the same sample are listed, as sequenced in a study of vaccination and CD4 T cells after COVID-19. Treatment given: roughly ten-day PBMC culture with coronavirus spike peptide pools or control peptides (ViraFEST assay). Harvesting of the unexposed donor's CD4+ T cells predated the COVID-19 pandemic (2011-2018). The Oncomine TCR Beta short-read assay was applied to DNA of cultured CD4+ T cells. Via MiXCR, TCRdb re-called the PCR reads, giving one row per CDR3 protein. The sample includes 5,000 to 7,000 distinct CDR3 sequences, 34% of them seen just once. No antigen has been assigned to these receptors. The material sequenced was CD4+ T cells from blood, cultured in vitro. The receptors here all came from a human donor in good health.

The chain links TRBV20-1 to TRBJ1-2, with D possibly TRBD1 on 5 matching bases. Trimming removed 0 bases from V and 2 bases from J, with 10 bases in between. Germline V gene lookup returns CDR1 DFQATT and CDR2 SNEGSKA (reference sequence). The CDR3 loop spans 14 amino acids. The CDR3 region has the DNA TGCAGTGCTAGAGATAATCAGGGAAACTATGGCTACACCTTC. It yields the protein CSARDNQGNYGYTF.

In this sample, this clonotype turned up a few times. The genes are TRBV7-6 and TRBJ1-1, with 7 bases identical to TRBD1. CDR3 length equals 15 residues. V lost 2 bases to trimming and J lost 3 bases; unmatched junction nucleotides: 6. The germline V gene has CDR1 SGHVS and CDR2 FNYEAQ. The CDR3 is CASSLLQGSDTEAFF. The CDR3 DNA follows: TGTGCCAGCAGCTTATTACAGGGGTCTGACACTGAAGCTTTCTTT. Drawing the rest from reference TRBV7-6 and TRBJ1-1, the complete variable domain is GAGVSQSPRYKVTKRGQDVALRCDPISGHVSLYWYRQALGQGPEFLTYFNYEAQQDKSGLPNDRFSAERPEGSISTLTIQRTEQRDSAMYRCASSLLQGSDTEAFFGQGTRLTVV.

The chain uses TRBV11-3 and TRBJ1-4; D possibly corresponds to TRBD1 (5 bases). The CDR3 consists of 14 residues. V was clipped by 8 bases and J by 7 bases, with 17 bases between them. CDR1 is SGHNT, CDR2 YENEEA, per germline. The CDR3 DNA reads TGTGCCAGCTCCCGGGACGCGCAGAGTGAAAAACTGTTTTTT. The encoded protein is CASSRDAQSEKLFF.

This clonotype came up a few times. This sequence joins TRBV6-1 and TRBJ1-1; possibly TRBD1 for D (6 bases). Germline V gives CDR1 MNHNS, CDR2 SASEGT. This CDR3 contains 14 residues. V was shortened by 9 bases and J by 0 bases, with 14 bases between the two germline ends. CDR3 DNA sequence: TGTGCCAGTGGGGAAACAGGGATGAACACTGAAGCTTTCTTT. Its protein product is CASGETGMNTEAFF.

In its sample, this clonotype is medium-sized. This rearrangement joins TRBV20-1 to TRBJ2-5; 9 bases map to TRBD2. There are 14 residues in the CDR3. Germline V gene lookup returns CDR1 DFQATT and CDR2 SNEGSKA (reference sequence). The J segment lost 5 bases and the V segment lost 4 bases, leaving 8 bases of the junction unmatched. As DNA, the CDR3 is TGCAGTGCTAAAGCGGGGGGTTTAGGTGAGACCCAGTACTTC. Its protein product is CSAKAGGLGETQYF.

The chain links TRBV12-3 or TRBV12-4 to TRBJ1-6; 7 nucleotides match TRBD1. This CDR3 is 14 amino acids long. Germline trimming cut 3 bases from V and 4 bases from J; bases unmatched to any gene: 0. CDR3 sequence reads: CASSLGQYNSPLHF. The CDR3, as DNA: TGTGCCAGCAGTTTGGGACAGTATAATTCACCCCTCCACTTT.

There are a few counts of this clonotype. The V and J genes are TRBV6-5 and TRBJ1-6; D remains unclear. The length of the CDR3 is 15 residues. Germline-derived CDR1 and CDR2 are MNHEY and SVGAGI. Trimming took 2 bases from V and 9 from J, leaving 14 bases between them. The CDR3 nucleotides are TGTGCCAGCAGTTACGCCGGGAGTTTCAGTTCACCCCTCCACTTT. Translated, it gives CASSYAGSFSSPLHF.

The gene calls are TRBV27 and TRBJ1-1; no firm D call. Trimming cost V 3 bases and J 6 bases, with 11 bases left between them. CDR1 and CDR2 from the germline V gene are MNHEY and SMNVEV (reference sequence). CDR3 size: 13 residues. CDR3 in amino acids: CASSLLGSAEAFF. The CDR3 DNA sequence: TGTGCCAGCAGTTTGCTAGGCAGCGCTGAAGCTTTCTTT.

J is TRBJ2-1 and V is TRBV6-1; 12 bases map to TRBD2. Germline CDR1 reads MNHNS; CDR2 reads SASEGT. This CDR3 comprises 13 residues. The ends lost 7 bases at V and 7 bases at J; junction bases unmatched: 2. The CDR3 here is CASKTSGGNEQFF. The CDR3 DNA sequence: TGTGCCAGCAAGACTAGCGGGGGTAATGAGCAGTTCTTC.

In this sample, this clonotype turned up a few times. CDR3 region: CATSRFRGSTDTQYF. The CDR3 bases are TGTGCCACCAGCAGGTTTCGGGGTAGCACAGATACGCAGTATTTT. The chain uses TRBV15 and TRBJ2-3; tentative D call: TRBD2 (5 bases). Between the trimmed V and J ends, which lost 3 bases and 0 bases, there was a span of 10 bases. The CDR3 has 15 amino acids. Per the germline V gene, CDR1 is LNHNV and CDR2 is YYDKDF (reference sequence).

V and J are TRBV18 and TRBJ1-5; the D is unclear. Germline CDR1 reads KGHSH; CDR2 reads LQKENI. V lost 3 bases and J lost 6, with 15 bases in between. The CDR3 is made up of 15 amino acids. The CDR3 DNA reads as TGTGCCAGCTCACCTCGTGACGGTGCCGCTCAGCCCCAGCATTTT. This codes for CASSPRDGAAQPQHF. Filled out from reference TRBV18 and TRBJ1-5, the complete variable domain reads NAGVMQNPRHLVRRRGQEARLRCSPMKGHSHVYWYRQLPEEGLKFMVYLQKENIIDESGMPKERFSAEFPKEGPSILRIQQVVRGDSAAYFCASSPRDGAAQPQHFGDGTRLSIL.

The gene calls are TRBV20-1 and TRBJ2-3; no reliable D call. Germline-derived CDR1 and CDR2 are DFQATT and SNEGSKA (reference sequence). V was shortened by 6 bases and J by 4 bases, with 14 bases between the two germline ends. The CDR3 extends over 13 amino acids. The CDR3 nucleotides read TGCAGTGCCCCCTCAAGTCAGTCAGATACGCAGTATTTT. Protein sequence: CSAPSSQSDTQYF.

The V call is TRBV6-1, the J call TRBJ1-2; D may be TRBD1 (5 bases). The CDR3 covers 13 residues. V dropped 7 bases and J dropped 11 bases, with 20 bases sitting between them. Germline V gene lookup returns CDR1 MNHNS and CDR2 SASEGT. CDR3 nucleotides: TGTGCCAGCACCCCTTCAGGGAAAGCTCCATACACCTTC. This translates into CASTPSGKAPYTF.